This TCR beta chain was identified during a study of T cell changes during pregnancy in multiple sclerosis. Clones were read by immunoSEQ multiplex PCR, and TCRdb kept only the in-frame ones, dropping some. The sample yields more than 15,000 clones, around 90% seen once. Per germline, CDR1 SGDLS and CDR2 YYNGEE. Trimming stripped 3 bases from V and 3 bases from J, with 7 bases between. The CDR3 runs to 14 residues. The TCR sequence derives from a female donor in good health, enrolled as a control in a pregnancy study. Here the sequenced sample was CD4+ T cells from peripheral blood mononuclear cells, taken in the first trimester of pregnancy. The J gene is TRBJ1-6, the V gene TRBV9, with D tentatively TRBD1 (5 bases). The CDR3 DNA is TGTGCCAGCAGCGGGGGGGTCTATAATTCACCCCTCCACTTT. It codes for CASSGGVYNSPLHF. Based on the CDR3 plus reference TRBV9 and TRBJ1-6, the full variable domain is DSGVTQTPKHLITATGQRVTLRCSPRSGDLSVYWYQQSLDQGLQFLIQYYNGEERAKGNILERFSAQQFPDLHSELNLSSLELGDSALYFCASSGGVYNSPLHFGNGTRLTVT.